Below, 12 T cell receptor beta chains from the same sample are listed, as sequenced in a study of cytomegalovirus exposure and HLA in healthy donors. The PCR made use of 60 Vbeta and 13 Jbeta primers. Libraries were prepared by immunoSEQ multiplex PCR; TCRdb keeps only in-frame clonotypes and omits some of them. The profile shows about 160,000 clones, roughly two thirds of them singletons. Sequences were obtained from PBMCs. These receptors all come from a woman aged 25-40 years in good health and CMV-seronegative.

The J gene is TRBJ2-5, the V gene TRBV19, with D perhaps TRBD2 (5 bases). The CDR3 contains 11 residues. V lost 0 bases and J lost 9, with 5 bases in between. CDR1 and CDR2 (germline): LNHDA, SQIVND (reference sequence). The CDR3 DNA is TGTGCCAGTAGTATAGAGGGAGCCCAGTACTTC. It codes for CASSIEGAQYF. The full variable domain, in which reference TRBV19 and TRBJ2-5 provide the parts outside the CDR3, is DGGITQSPKYLFRKEGQNVTLSCEQNLNHDAMYWYRQDPGQGLRLIYYSQIVNDFQKGDIAEGYSVSREKKESFPLTVTSAQKNPTAFYLCASSIEGAQYFGPGTRLLVL.

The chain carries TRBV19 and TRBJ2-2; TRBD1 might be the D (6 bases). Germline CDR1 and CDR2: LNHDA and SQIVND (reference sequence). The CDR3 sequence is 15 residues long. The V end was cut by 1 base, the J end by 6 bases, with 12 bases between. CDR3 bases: TGTGCCAGTAGTATAGGTGCAGGGGTGGCCGGGGAGCTGTTTTTT. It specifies CASSIGAGVAGELFF.

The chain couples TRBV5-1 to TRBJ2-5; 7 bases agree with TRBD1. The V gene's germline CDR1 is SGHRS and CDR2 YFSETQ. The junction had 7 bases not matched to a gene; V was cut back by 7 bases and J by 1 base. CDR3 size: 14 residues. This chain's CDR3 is CASGDRDPQETQYF. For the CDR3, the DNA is TGCGCCAGCGGTGACAGGGATCCCCAAGAGACCCAGTACTTC. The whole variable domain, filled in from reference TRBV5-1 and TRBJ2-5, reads KAGVTQTPRYLIKTRGQQVTLSCSPISGHRSVSWYQQTPGQGLQFLFEYFSETQRNKGNFPGRFSGRQFSNSRSEMNVSTLELGDSALYLCASGDRDPQETQYFGPGTRLLVL.

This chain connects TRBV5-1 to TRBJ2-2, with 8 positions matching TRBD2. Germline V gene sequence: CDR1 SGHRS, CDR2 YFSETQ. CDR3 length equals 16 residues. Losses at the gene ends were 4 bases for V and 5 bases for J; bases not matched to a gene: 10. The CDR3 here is CASSGKAGAGTGELFF. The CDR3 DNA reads TGCGCCAGCAGCGGAAAAGCGGGGGCAGGTACCGGGGAGCTGTTTTTT.

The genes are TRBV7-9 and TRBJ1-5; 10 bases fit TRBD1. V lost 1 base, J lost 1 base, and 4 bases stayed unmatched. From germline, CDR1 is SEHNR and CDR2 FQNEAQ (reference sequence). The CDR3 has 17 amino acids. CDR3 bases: TGTGCCAGCAGCTTAGGCGACAGGGGGCGAAGCAATCAGCCCCAGCATTTT. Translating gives CASSLGDRGRSNQPQHF.

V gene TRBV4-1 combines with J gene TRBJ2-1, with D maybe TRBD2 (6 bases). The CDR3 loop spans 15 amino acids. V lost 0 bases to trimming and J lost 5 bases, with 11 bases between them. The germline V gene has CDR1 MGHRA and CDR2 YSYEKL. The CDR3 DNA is TGCGCCAGCAGCCAAGAGGAGGGAGGCCACAATGAGCAGTTCTTC. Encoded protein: CASSQEEGGHNEQFF.

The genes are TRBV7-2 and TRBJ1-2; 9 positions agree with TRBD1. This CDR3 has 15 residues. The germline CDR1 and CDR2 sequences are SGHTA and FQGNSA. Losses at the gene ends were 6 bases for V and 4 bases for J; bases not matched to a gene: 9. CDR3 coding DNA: TGTGCCAGCAGGGGGGGAACAGGGGGCCCCTATGGCTACACCTTC. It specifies CASRGGTGGPYGYTF.

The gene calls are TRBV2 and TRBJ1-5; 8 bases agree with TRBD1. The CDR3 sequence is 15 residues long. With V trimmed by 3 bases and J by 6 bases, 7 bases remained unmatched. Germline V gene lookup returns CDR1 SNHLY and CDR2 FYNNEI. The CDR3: CASSDRTGSLQPQHF. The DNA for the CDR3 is TGTGCCAGCAGTGATCGGACAGGGTCCCTTCAGCCCCAGCATTTT.

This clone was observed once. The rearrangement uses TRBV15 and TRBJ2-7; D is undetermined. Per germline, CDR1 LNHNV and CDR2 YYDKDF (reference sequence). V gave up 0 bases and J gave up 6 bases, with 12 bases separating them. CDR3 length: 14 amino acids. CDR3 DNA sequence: TGTGCCACCAGCAGAGATAAGAAAACGGGCGAGCAGTACTTC. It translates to CATSRDKKTGEQYF.

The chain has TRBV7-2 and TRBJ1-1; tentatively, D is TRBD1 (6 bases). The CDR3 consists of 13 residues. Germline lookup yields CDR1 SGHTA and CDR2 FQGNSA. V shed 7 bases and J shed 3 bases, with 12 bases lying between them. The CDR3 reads CASKADRHTEAFF. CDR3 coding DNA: TGTGCCAGCAAAGCCGACAGGCACACTGAAGCTTTCTTT.

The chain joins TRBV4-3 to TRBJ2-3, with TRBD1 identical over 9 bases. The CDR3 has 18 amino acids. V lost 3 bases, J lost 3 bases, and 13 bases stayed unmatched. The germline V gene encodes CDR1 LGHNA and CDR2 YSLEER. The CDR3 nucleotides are TGCGCCAGCAGCCATGTTGACAACAGGGGGCGAGGAACAGATACGCAGTATTTT. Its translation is CASSHVDNRGRGTDTQYF.

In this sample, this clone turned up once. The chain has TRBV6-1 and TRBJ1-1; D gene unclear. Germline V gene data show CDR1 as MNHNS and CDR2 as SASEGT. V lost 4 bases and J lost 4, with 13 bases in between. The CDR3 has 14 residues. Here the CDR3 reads CASSGKQAGTEAFF. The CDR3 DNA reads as TGTGCCAGCAGTGGCAAGCAGGCGGGCACTGAAGCTTTCTTT.